One sample yielded the 9 T cell receptor beta chains listed below, sequenced in a study of T cell responses to AZD1222 COVID-19 vaccine. The repertoire was sequenced with immunoSEQ multiplex PCR; TCRdb's copy has only in-frame clones and lacks some. The sample records around 180,000 clones, over 80% being singletons. The sequencing used peripheral blood, collected on day 0 of AZD1222 vaccination. Every receptor here comes from an adult in good health.

This sequence joins TRBV2 and TRBJ2-2, with 7 bases aligning to TRBD1. Germline CDR1 reads SNHLY; CDR2 reads FYNNEI. Unmatched junction bases numbered 10, after V lost 7 bases and J lost 5 bases. The CDR3 is made up of 15 amino acids. The CDR3 bases are TGTGCCAGCAATCCGGGACAGTTTTATACCGGGGAGCTGTTTTTT. It yields the protein CASNPGQFYTGELFF.

The chain uses TRBV3-1 (or the pseudogene TRBV3-2) and TRBJ2-2, with 7 nucleotides matching TRBD1. In germline, CDR1 is LGHDT, CDR2 YNNKEL (reference sequence). The CDR3 is 16 amino acids. V lost 5 bases and J lost 7; bases outside the gene matches: 13. CDR3 residues: CASSSRDSKYRGELFF. CDR3 in DNA: TGTGCCAGCAGCAGCCGGGACAGTAAATATCGCGGGGAGCTGTTTTTT.

This clone was found a few times. The chain has TRBV27 and TRBJ2-2; 7 bases are a match to TRBD1. Germline V CDR1 and CDR2: MNHEY, SMNVEV (reference sequence). The CDR3 consists of 16 residues. V shed 5 bases and J 4 bases; nucleotides not matched to a gene: 10. The CDR3 sequence: CASSIWAGGSTGELFF. DNA of the CDR3: TGTGCCAGCAGTATTTGGGCAGGGGGTAGCACCGGGGAGCTGTTTTTT.

This clone was seen a few times. The rearrangement joins TRBV7-2 to TRBJ1-1; possible D gene TRBD1, 5 bases. The germline V and J ends were trimmed by 7 bases and 7 bases, with 16 bases remaining between them. The CDR3 contains 13 residues. Germline loops: CDR1 SGHTA, CDR2 FQGNSA. CDR3 sequence reads: CASTSDVGDEAFF. CDR3 DNA sequence: TGTGCCAGCACCTCCGACGTGGGGGATGAAGCTTTCTTT.

The V and J genes are TRBV7-6 and TRBJ1-6; D might be TRBD1 (5 bases). V was clipped by 2 bases and J by 9 bases, with 14 bases between them. Germline CDR1 is SGHVS and CDR2 is FNYEAQ. This CDR3 contains 15 residues. CDR3 loop: CASSLSEGMGSPLHF. In nucleotides, the CDR3 is TGTGCCAGCAGCTTATCGGAGGGGATGGGTTCACCCCTCCACTTT.

The chain uses TRBV7-8 and TRBJ2-3, with D hard to call. Trimming removed 5 bases at V and 5 bases at J, with 8 bases between. The CDR3 extends over 12 amino acids. CDR1 and CDR2 (germline): SGHVS, FQNEAQ. The CDR3 loop reads CASSRFGDTQYF. In nucleotides, the CDR3 is TGTGCCAGCAGCCGATTTGGAGATACGCAGTATTTT.

V usage is TRBV6-6 and J usage is TRBJ2-7; weak D call: TRBD2 (6 bases). Germline V gives CDR1 MNHNY, CDR2 SVGAGI (reference sequence). CDR3 length: 14 amino acids. Trimming shortened V by 6 bases and J by 1 base, and 13 bases separated the two germline ends. CDR3 sequence: CASSPGGESYEQYF. CDR3 in DNA: TGTGCCAGCAGCCCCGGGGGTGAGTCCTACGAGCAGTACTTC.

V usage is TRBV7-9 and J usage is TRBJ2-1; D unresolved. The CDR3 has 15 residues. V was shortened by 5 bases and J by 1 base, with 12 bases between the two germline ends. Germline values: CDR1 SEHNR, CDR2 FQNEAQ (reference sequence). The DNA of the CDR3 is TGTGCCAGCAGCCCCCAAGGCGGTTCCTACAATGAGCAGTTCTTC. This encodes CASSPQGGSYNEQFF.

The chain employs TRBV28 and TRBJ2-5; 10 bases match TRBD1. The V gene's germline CDR1 is MDHEN and CDR2 SYDVKM. V was clipped by 5 bases and J by 4 bases; unmatched bases: 4. CDR3 length: 14 residues. The CDR3 loop is CASSLGQGGETQYF. CDR3 nucleotides: TGTGCCAGCAGTCTTGGACAGGGGGGAGAGACCCAGTACTTC. Filled out from reference TRBV28 and TRBJ2-5, the complete variable domain reads DVKVTQSSRYLVKRTGEKVFLECVQDMDHENMFWYRQDPGLGLRLIYFSYDVKMKEKGDIPEGYSVSREKKERFSLILESASTNQTSMYLCASSLGQGGETQYFGPGTRLLVL.